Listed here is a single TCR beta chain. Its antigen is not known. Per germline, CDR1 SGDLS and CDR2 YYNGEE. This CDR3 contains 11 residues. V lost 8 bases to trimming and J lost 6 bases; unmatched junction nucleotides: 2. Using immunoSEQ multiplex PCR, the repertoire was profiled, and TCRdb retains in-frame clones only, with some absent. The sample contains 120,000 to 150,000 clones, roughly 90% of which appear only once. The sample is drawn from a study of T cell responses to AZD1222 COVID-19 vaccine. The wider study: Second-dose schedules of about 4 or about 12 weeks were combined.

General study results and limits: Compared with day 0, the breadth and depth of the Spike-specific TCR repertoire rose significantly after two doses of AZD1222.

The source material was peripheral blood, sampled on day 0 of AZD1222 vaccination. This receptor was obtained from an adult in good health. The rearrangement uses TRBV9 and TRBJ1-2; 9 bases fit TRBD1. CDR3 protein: CASWTGDGYTF. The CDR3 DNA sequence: TGTGCCAGTTGGACAGGGGATGGCTACACCTTC. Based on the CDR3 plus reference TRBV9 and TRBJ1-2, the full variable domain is DSGVTQTPKHLITATGQRVTLRCSPRSGDLSVYWYQQSLDQGLQFLIQYYNGEERAKGNILERFSAQQFPDLHSELNLSSLELGDSALYFCASWTGDGYTFGSGTRLTVV.